Listed below are T cell receptor beta chains from one sample, sequenced in a study of T cell responses to AZD1222 COVID-19 vaccine. TCRdb's table, derived via immunoSEQ multiplex PCR, lists solely in-frame clones and lacks some. The sample includes roughly 160,000 clones, about 91% seen only once; the top ten take 1.3%. This sample comprised peripheral blood, obtained 28 days after the second AZD1222 dose. All receptors come from an adult who received the AZD1222 COVID-19 vaccine. The CDR3 runs from the conserved cysteine through the conserved F or W. A D gene is named only where the DNA matches it firmly. Rows may omit the clone size; those that give it use once, few, many or a size class.

>TRBJ2-7|NA|NA|TRBV16|12
CASSPNPGEQYF
TGTGCCAGCAGCCCAAATCCGGGGGAGCAGTACTTC
>TRBJ2-5|TRBD2|NA|TRBV7-3|15
CASSPGLAGVETQYF
TGTGCCAGCAGCCCCGGACTAGCGGGAGTGGAGACCCAGTACTTC
>TRBJ2-3|TRBD2|NA|TRBV10-1|14
CASSVRTSLDTQYF
TGCGCCAGCAGTGTCCGGACTAGCCTAGATACGCAGTATTTT
>TRBJ2-7|NA|NA|TRBV19|14
CASSIRGQGYEQYF
TGTGCCAGTAGTATTCGAGGTCAGGGCTACGAGCAGTACTTC
>TRBJ1-2|NA|NA|TRBV6-4|13
CASSPRLNYGYTF
TGTGCCAGCAGCCCCCGACTCAACTATGGCTACACCTTC
>TRBJ1-1|NA|once|TRBV6-2/TRBV6-3|13
CASSLILNTEAFF
TGTGCCAGCAGTCTCATTTTGAACACTGAAGCTTTCTTT
>TRBJ2-5|NA|NA|TRBV7-2|14
CASSLDPGTETQYF
TGTGCCAGCAGCTTAGATCCCGGGACAGAGACCCAGTACTTC
>TRBJ2-1|TRBD2|once|TRBV24-1|19
CAAQGLAAESPSSYNEQFF
TGTGCCGCCCAAGGGCTAGCGGCGGAATCCCCATCGTCCTACAATGAGCAGTTCTTC
>TRBJ1-2|TRBD1|NA|TRBV4-1|16
CASSQFFGTANYGYTF
TGCGCCAGCAGCCAGTTTTTCGGGACAGCTAACTATGGCTACACCTTC
>TRBJ1-2|TRBD1|NA|TRBV7-9|13
CASSAGTGSGYTF
TGTGCCAGCAGCGCCGGGACAGGGTCTGGCTACACCTTC
>TRBJ2-1|TRBD1|NA|TRBV28|14
CASSLRQGLGEQFF
TGTGCCAGCAGTTTGAGACAGGGCCTAGGGGAGCAGTTCTTC
>TRBJ2-1|NA|NA|TRBV2|11
CASSEGRTQFF
TGTGCCAGCAGTGAAGGACGGACGCAGTTCTTC
>TRBJ1-1|NA|NA|TRBV30|12
CAWSVLNTEAFF
TGTGCCTGGAGTGTACTGAACACTGAAGCTTTCTTT
>TRBJ2-3|NA|NA|TRBV7-9|15
CASSLLDPRTDTQYF
TGTGCCAGCAGCCTACTGGACCCACGCACAGATACGCAGTATTTT
>TRBJ1-3|NA|NA|TRBV28|16
CASSSGPLLSGNTIYF
TGTGCCAGCAGTTCAGGACCACTGCTCTCTGGAAACACCATATATTTT
>TRBJ1-5|NA|NA|TRBV6-5|15
CASSFQLGDNQPQHF
TGTGCCAGCAGTTTCCAGCTAGGAGACAATCAGCCCCAGCATTTT
>TRBJ2-5|NA|once|TRBV4-3|15
CASSQSGQYQETQYF
TGCGCCAGCAGCCAATCCGGACAGTATCAAGAGACCCAGTACTTC
>TRBJ2-3|NA|NA|TRBV15|11
CATAFTDTQYF
TGTGCCACGGCGTTCACAGATACGCAGTATTTT
>TRBJ2-7|NA|NA|TRBV11-2|13
CASSLTATSEQYF
TGTGCCAGCAGCTTAACAGCTACCAGCGAGCAGTACTTC
>TRBJ2-1|TRBD2|NA|TRBV6-1|16
CASSVSGTSGYNEQFF
TGTGCCAGCAGTGTTTCCGGGACTAGCGGATACAATGAGCAGTTCTTC
>TRBJ2-7|TRBD1|NA|TRBV27|13
CASRQGTSYEQYF
TGTGCCAGTAGACAGGGGACATCCTACGAGCAGTACTTC
>TRBJ2-4|NA|NA|TRBV28|13
CASSPFRTENQYF
TGTGCCAGCAGTCCCTTTCGGACAGAAAATCAGTACTTC
>TRBJ1-1|NA|NA|TRBV6-5|11
CASSLAREAFF
TGTGCCAGCAGTCTGGCCCGGGAAGCTTTCTTT
>TRBJ2-7|NA|few|TRBV6-1|15
CASSEYAGKLYEQYF
TGTGCCAGCAGTGAATATGCAGGCAAACTCTACGAGCAGTACTTC
>TRBJ2-5|NA|NA|TRBV3-1/TRBV3-2|16
CASSQLGRAYMETQYF
TGTGCCAGCAGCCAACTGGGTCGAGCATACATGGAGACCCAGTACTTC
>TRBJ1-1|TRBD1|NA|TRBV10-3|16
CAISGTGGPLNTEAFF
TGTGCCATCAGTGGGACAGGGGGGCCCCTGAACACTGAAGCTTTCTTT
>TRBJ1-4|NA|few|TRBV30|14
CAWFSPGASEKLFF
TGTGCCTGGTTTTCTCCGGGGGCGAGTGAAAAACTGTTTTTT
>TRBJ1-5|TRBD1|NA|TRBV4-1|19
CASSQDPTGGNRGNQPQHF
TGCGCCAGCAGCCAAGATCCGACAGGGGGGAATAGGGGCAATCAGCCCCAGCATTTT
>TRBJ2-5|TRBD1|NA|TRBV19|14
CASTPGTEEETQYF
TGTGCCAGTACCCCGGGGACAGAGGAGGAGACCCAGTACTTC
>TRBJ1-1|NA|NA|TRBV21-1|15
CAKNKIDRANTEAFF
TGTGCCAAAAATAAAATCGACAGGGCGAACACTGAAGCTTTCTTT
>TRBJ1-2|NA|NA|TRBV28|12
CASSLNGYGYTF
TGTGCCAGCAGCCTTAACGGGTATGGCTACACCTTC
>TRBJ2-2|TRBD1|few|TRBV19|15
CASSPPDRESGELFF
TGTGCCAGTAGTCCCCCTGACAGGGAATCCGGGGAGCTGTTTTTT
>TRBJ2-3|TRBD2|NA|TRBV11-1|16
CASSLETSGVRDTQYF
TGTGCCAGCAGCTTAGAGACTAGCGGGGTCAGGGATACGCAGTATTTT
>TRBJ2-6|NA|NA|TRBV3-1/TRBV3-2|18
CASSQDYLGGPGANVLTF
TGTGCCAGCAGCCAAGATTATTTAGGGGGACCTGGGGCCAACGTCCTGACTTTC
>TRBJ2-1|TRBD2|once|TRBV6-6|17
CASSRGLAGTSYNEQFF
TGTGCCAGCAGTCGGGGACTAGCGGGAACGTCCTACAATGAGCAGTTCTTC
>TRBJ1-6|TRBD1|NA|TRBV13|15
CASSPGQGVGSPLHF
TGTGCCAGCAGCCCAGGACAGGGGGTTGGTTCACCCCTCCACTTT
>TRBJ1-5|NA|NA|TRBV27|14
CASSLNPRSQPQHF
TGTGCCAGCAGTTTAAACCCACGGAGTCAGCCCCAGCATTTT
>TRBJ1-4|NA|NA|TRBV27|17
CASSLGDGGGTNEKLFF
TGTGCCAGCAGTTTAGGGGATGGGGGGGGTACTAATGAAAAACTGTTTTTT
>TRBJ2-1|NA|once|TRBV7-9|19
CASSFAVLGDPRIKNEQFF
TGTGCCAGCAGCTTCGCAGTCCTCGGGGACCCGAGGATCAAGAATGAGCAGTTCTTC
>TRBJ1-1|NA|NA|TRBV9|14
CASSVEDMNTEAFF
TGTGCCAGCAGCGTTGAAGATATGAACACTGAAGCTTTCTTT